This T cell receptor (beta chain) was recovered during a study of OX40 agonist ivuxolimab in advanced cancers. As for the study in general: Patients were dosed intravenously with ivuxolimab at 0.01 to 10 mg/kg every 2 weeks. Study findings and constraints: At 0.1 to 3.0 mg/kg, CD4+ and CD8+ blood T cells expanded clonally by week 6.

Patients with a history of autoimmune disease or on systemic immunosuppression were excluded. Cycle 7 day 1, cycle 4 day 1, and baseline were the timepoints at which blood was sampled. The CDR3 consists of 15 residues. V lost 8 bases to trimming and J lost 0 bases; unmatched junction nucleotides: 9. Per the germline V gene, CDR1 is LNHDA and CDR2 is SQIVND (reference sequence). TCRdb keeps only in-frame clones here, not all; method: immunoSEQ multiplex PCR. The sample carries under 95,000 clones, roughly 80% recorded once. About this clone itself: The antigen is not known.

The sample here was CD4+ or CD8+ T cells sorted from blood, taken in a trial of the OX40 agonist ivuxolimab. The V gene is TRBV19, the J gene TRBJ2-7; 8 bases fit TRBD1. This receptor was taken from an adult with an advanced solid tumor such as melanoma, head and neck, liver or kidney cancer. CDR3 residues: CASEGGQDLSYEQYF. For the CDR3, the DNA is TGTGCCAGTGAGGGGGGACAGGATCTCTCCTACGAGCAGTACTTC.